This T cell receptor (beta chain) derives from a study of T cell responses to AZD1222 COVID-19 vaccine. Study-wide context: Recipients boosted at about 4 weeks or about 12 weeks are pooled. General observations from the study: A reported finding is that nearly half of spike-specific TCRs target unmutated variant regions.

Germline values: CDR1 SGHAT, CDR2 FQNNGV. Unmatched junction bases numbered 8, after V lost 5 bases and J lost 0 bases. The CDR3 is made up of 16 amino acids. Sequencing used immunoSEQ multiplex PCR; TCRdb keeps in-frame clones, though not all of them. Of about 130,000 clones listed, 93% were seen once; the top ten hold about 0.91%. Concerning this clone itself: Its antigen remains unknown.

V gene TRBV11-2 combines with J gene TRBJ1-2, with 8 bases fitting TRBD1. The sample consisted of peripheral blood, taken on day 0 of AZD1222 vaccination. The clonotype comes from an adult in good health. The CDR3 spells CASSVRDRSPNYGYTF. Here the CDR3 DNA reads TGTGCCAGCAGCGTCCGGGACAGGTCCCCTAACTATGGCTACACCTTC.